The rows below give T cell receptor beta chains drawn from one sample of a study of blood T cell repertoires in COVID-19. The protocol was immunoSEQ multiplex PCR, while the TCRdb copy is restricted to in-frame clones and leaves out a portion. The sample holds 300,000 to 400,000 clones; around nine tenths are singletons and the top ten take 7.3%. Specimen: peripheral blood. These receptors originate from a woman between 65 and 79 years old with COVID-19, enrolled during active disease. The CDR3 runs from the conserved cysteine through the conserved F or W. The D gene is left open where the match is weak. The size field is filled for only some rows; it gives once, few, many or a size class.

v_call: TRBV10-3
j_call: TRBJ2-3
cdr3_length: 13
d_call: TRBD2
clone_size: -
cdr3_aa: CATWGGTTDTQYF
cdr3_nt: TGTGCCACTTGGGGGGGGACCACAGATACGCAGTATTTT

v_call: TRBV4-1
j_call: TRBJ1-3
cdr3_length: 18
d_call: -
clone_size: -
cdr3_aa: CASSQGVAGALSGNTIYF
cdr3_nt: TGCGCCAGCAGCCAAGGGGTTGCGGGGGCGCTTTCTGGAAACACCATATATTTT

v_call: TRBV19
j_call: TRBJ1-1
cdr3_length: 13
d_call: TRBD1
clone_size: -
cdr3_aa: CASRETGRTEAFF
cdr3_nt: TGTGCCAGTAGGGAGACAGGGCGGACTGAAGCTTTCTTT

v_call: TRBV10-3
j_call: TRBJ2-1
cdr3_length: 17
d_call: TRBD2
clone_size: once
cdr3_aa: CAIKGTSGDSSYNEQFF
cdr3_nt: TGTGCCATCAAAGGGACTAGCGGGGACAGCTCCTACAATGAGCAGTTCTTC

v_call: TRBV7-9
j_call: TRBJ1-1
cdr3_length: 14
d_call: TRBD1
clone_size: -
cdr3_aa: CASSPPTGDTEAFF
cdr3_nt: TGTGCCAGCAGCCCACCGACAGGGGACACTGAAGCTTTCTTT

v_call: TRBV24-1
j_call: TRBJ1-2
cdr3_length: 13
d_call: TRBD1
clone_size: -
cdr3_aa: CATSRQGYYGYTF
cdr3_nt: TGTGCCACCTCGAGACAGGGCTACTATGGCTACACCTTC

v_call: TRBV19
j_call: TRBJ1-2
cdr3_length: 13
d_call: -
clone_size: -
cdr3_aa: CASTDSLNYGYTF
cdr3_nt: TGTGCCAGTACGGACAGCCTTAACTATGGCTACACCTTC

v_call: TRBV5-4
j_call: TRBJ2-5
cdr3_length: 16
d_call: TRBD2
clone_size: -
cdr3_aa: CASSVTPLADKETQYF
cdr3_nt: TGTGCCAGCAGCGTGACTCCTCTAGCGGACAAAGAGACCCAGTACTTC

v_call: TRBV7-9
j_call: TRBJ1-5
cdr3_length: 15
d_call: TRBD1
clone_size: -
cdr3_aa: CASSSWPLQGQPQHF
cdr3_nt: TGTGCCAGCAGCTCCTGGCCCTTACAGGGGCAGCCCCAGCATTTT

v_call: TRBV7-2
j_call: TRBJ1-2
cdr3_length: 14
d_call: TRBD1
clone_size: once
cdr3_aa: CASSLGGQVGGYTF
cdr3_nt: TGTGCCAGCAGCTTGGGGGGACAGGTCGGTGGCTACACCTTC

v_call: TRBV19
j_call: TRBJ1-2
cdr3_length: 18
d_call: TRBD1
clone_size: -
cdr3_aa: CASSKGSRQGAFSSGYTF
cdr3_nt: TGTGCCAGTAGTAAGGGGTCGAGACAGGGGGCTTTTTCGTCAGGCTACACCTTC

v_call: TRBV30
j_call: TRBJ1-2
cdr3_length: 13
d_call: TRBD1
clone_size: -
cdr3_aa: CACGAGTGIGYTF
cdr3_nt: TGTGCCTGTGGGGCCGGGACAGGGATCGGCTACACCTTC

v_call: TRBV20-1
j_call: TRBJ1-2
cdr3_length: 11
d_call: -
clone_size: once
cdr3_aa: CSAGQDYGYTF
cdr3_nt: TGCAGCGCCGGCCAGGACTATGGCTACACCTTC

v_call: TRBV2
j_call: TRBJ1-4
cdr3_length: 14
d_call: -
clone_size: few
cdr3_aa: CASRPDIEYEKLFF
cdr3_nt: TGTGCCAGCAGACCGGACATAGAATATGAAAAACTGTTTTTT

v_call: TRBV7-2
j_call: TRBJ2-5
cdr3_length: 16
d_call: TRBD2
clone_size: -
cdr3_aa: CASSLSPSGGQETQYF
cdr3_nt: TGTGCCAGCAGCTTAAGCCCTAGCGGGGGCCAGGAGACCCAGTACTTC

v_call: TRBV5-4
j_call: TRBJ2-5
cdr3_length: 14
d_call: TRBD1
clone_size: -
cdr3_aa: CASSWWTGPETQYF
cdr3_nt: TGTGCCAGCAGCTGGTGGACAGGGCCAGAGACCCAGTACTTC

v_call: TRBV27
j_call: TRBJ2-7
cdr3_length: 15
d_call: -
clone_size: once
cdr3_aa: CASSFLGTHTYEQYF
cdr3_nt: TGTGCCAGCAGTTTCCTCGGGACTCACACCTACGAGCAGTACTTC

v_call: TRBV27
j_call: TRBJ1-1
cdr3_length: 11
d_call: -
clone_size: -
cdr3_aa: CASGRGFEAFF
cdr3_nt: TGTGCCAGCGGGAGGGGATTTGAAGCTTTCTTT

v_call: TRBV7-9
j_call: TRBJ1-1
cdr3_length: 13
d_call: -
clone_size: -
cdr3_aa: CASVGGENTEAFF
cdr3_nt: TGTGCCAGTGTTGGAGGGGAGAACACTGAAGCTTTCTTT

v_call: TRBV18
j_call: TRBJ1-2
cdr3_length: 15
d_call: -
clone_size: few
cdr3_aa: CASSPADYSNYGYTF
cdr3_nt: TGTGCCAGCTCACCAGCCGATTACTCTAACTATGGCTACACCTTC

v_call: TRBV27
j_call: TRBJ1-1
cdr3_length: 11
d_call: -
clone_size: -
cdr3_aa: CATEGVWVAFF
cdr3_nt: TGTGCCACAGAAGGGGTTTGGGTGGCTTTCTTT

v_call: TRBV5-6
j_call: TRBJ1-2
cdr3_length: 14
d_call: TRBD1
clone_size: once
cdr3_aa: CASSPGQGRDGYTF
cdr3_nt: TGTGCCAGCAGCCCGGGACAGGGTAGAGATGGCTACACCTTC

v_call: TRBV30
j_call: TRBJ2-2
cdr3_length: 16
d_call: TRBD1
clone_size: once
cdr3_aa: CAWRVSGTGKTGELFF
cdr3_nt: TGTGCCTGGAGGGTGTCGGGGACAGGGAAAACCGGGGAGCTGTTTTTT

v_call: TRBV3-1/TRBV3-2
j_call: TRBJ2-3
cdr3_length: 18
d_call: -
clone_size: -
cdr3_aa: CASSQHPPGGGQSDTQYF
cdr3_nt: TGTGCCAGCAGCCAACACCCCCCTGGGGGGGGCCAATCAGATACGCAGTATTTT

v_call: TRBV30
j_call: TRBJ2-3
cdr3_length: 13
d_call: -
clone_size: -
cdr3_aa: CAWGSGFTDTQYF
cdr3_nt: TGTGCCTGGGGGAGCGGGTTTACAGATACGCAGTATTTT

v_call: TRBV24-1
j_call: TRBJ1-1
cdr3_length: 13
d_call: -
clone_size: -
cdr3_aa: CATSKRGMSEAFF
cdr3_nt: TGTGCCACCAGTAAGAGGGGGATGTCTGAAGCTTTCTTT

v_call: TRBV6-5
j_call: TRBJ1-2
cdr3_length: 15
d_call: TRBD1
clone_size: -
cdr3_aa: CASSLGQGAWYGYTF
cdr3_nt: TGTGCCAGCAGTTTGGGACAGGGGGCATGGTATGGCTACACCTTC

v_call: TRBV6-1
j_call: TRBJ2-5
cdr3_length: 15
d_call: TRBD1
clone_size: few
cdr3_aa: CASSDIGQGQETQYF
cdr3_nt: TGTGCCAGCAGTGACATTGGACAGGGACAAGAGACCCAGTACTTC

v_call: TRBV6-6
j_call: TRBJ2-3
cdr3_length: 15
d_call: -
clone_size: -
cdr3_aa: CASSYAGQTTDTQYF
cdr3_nt: TGTGCCAGCAGTTACGCGGGACAGACCACAGATACGCAGTATTTT

v_call: TRBV11-2
j_call: TRBJ1-2
cdr3_length: 18
d_call: -
clone_size: -
cdr3_aa: CASSRPPRSGDGDYGYTF
cdr3_nt: TGTGCCAGCAGCCGTCCCCCAAGATCAGGGGACGGGGACTATGGCTACACCTTC

v_call: TRBV19
j_call: TRBJ1-1
cdr3_length: 12
d_call: -
clone_size: -
cdr3_aa: CASSISDKEAFF
cdr3_nt: TGTGCCAGTAGTATCTCCGACAAAGAAGCTTTCTTT

v_call: TRBV10-3
j_call: TRBJ1-5
cdr3_length: 13
d_call: -
clone_size: -
cdr3_aa: CAIGGDSNQPQHF
cdr3_nt: TGTGCCATCGGGGGGGATAGCAATCAGCCCCAGCATTTT

v_call: TRBV7-9
j_call: TRBJ1-1
cdr3_length: 15
d_call: -
clone_size: -
cdr3_aa: CASSSLGPGPSEAFF
cdr3_nt: TGTGCCAGCAGCTCCCTAGGCCCGGGTCCATCGGAAGCTTTCTTT

v_call: TRBV21-1
j_call: TRBJ1-1
cdr3_length: 14
d_call: -
clone_size: -
cdr3_aa: CASSGTGGGFGAFF
cdr3_nt: TGTGCCAGCAGTGGGACAGGGGGCGGGTTCGGAGCTTTCTTT

v_call: TRBV4-1
j_call: TRBJ1-3
cdr3_length: 15
d_call: -
clone_size: -
cdr3_aa: CASSQGGGRGNTIYF
cdr3_nt: TGCGCCAGCAGCCAAGGCGGGGGGAGAGGAAACACCATATATTTT

v_call: TRBV19
j_call: TRBJ1-6
cdr3_length: 14
d_call: -
clone_size: once
cdr3_aa: CASGSSSYNSPLHF
cdr3_nt: TGTGCCAGTGGTAGCAGCTCCTATAATTCACCCCTCCACTTT

v_call: TRBV24-1
j_call: TRBJ2-1
cdr3_length: 19
d_call: TRBD2
clone_size: -
cdr3_aa: CATSDFSSGGALVRNEQFF
cdr3_nt: TGTGCCACCAGTGATTTTTCTAGCGGGGGGGCACTGGTCAGAAATGAGCAGTTCTTC

v_call: TRBV5-3
j_call: TRBJ1-5
cdr3_length: 13
d_call: -
clone_size: -
cdr3_aa: CARSLAGFQPQHF
cdr3_nt: TGTGCCAGAAGCTTGGCGGGTTTCCAGCCCCAGCATTTT

v_call: TRBV3-1/TRBV3-2
j_call: TRBJ2-2
cdr3_length: 13
d_call: TRBD2
clone_size: once
cdr3_aa: CASSLGGAGELFF
cdr3_nt: TGTGCCAGCAGCCTGGGAGGGGCCGGGGAGCTGTTTTTT

v_call: TRBV5-6
j_call: TRBJ1-5
cdr3_length: 14
d_call: -
clone_size: -
cdr3_aa: CASSLGPGNQPQHF
cdr3_nt: TGTGCCAGCAGCTTGGGCCCAGGGAATCAGCCCCAGCATTTT

v_call: TRBV14
j_call: TRBJ1-2
cdr3_length: 13
d_call: -
clone_size: -
cdr3_aa: CASSQRVFDGYTF
cdr3_nt: TGTGCCAGCAGCCAGAGGGTTTTTGACGGCTACACCTTC

v_call: TRBV28
j_call: TRBJ1-1
cdr3_length: 11
d_call: -
clone_size: -
cdr3_aa: CASTDTTEAFF
cdr3_nt: TGTGCCAGCACAGACACAACTGAAGCTTTCTTT

v_call: TRBV7-9
j_call: TRBJ2-3
cdr3_length: 14
d_call: TRBD2
clone_size: -
cdr3_aa: CASSLTSGGDTQYF
cdr3_nt: TGTGCCAGCAGCTTAACTAGCGGGGGGGATACGCAGTATTTT

v_call: TRBV6-5
j_call: TRBJ1-6
cdr3_length: 15
d_call: TRBD1
clone_size: -
cdr3_aa: CASSRPRDRGSPLHF
cdr3_nt: TGTGCCAGCAGCCGGCCCCGGGACAGGGGTTCACCCCTCCACTTT

v_call: TRBV5-1
j_call: TRBJ1-1
cdr3_length: 14
d_call: -
clone_size: -
cdr3_aa: CASSSATWRTEAFF
cdr3_nt: TGCGCCAGCAGCTCCGCTACCTGGCGGACTGAAGCTTTCTTT

v_call: TRBV5-1
j_call: TRBJ1-2
cdr3_length: 16
d_call: TRBD1
clone_size: -
cdr3_aa: CASSPRGQSGVYGYTF
cdr3_nt: TGCGCCAGCAGCCCCAGGGGGCAGAGCGGGGTATATGGCTACACCTTC

v_call: TRBV6-5
j_call: TRBJ1-2
cdr3_length: 16
d_call: TRBD1
clone_size: once
cdr3_aa: CASSYSTGGYGYGYTF
cdr3_nt: TGTGCCAGCAGTTACTCGACAGGGGGCTATGGCTATGGCTACACCTTC